This note documents a single TCR beta chain sequence. Its binding antigen is unknown. No qualities accompany the bases; no much larger clone lies one base away. Collaborating institutions collected whole blood in K2EDTA tubes following their own protocols. For TCRbeta analysis, collaborators shipped samples in one of three forms: frozen whole blood, isolated PBMCs, or DNA extracted from either of those sample types. The CDR3 runs 12 residues from the cysteine to the phenylalanine. Only the CDR3 portion is preserved as DNA: 36 bases, with reading frame beginning at the first base. From a lookup of the germline V gene, CDR1 and CDR2 are MNHEY and SVGAGI. V is pared back by 8 bases and J by 1 base, with 8 bases lying between the germline termini. This entry is derived from a study of blood T cell repertoires in COVID-19 (dated by TCRdb to the early 2020s). Turning to the overall study: Samples covering the acute and convalescent phases of COVID-19 were provided by collaborators in the United States, Italy and Spain. Subjects who had been exposed to COVID-19, were actively infected with it, or had recovered from it provided the deeply sampled blood TCRbeta repertoires that made up the dataset. The repertoires were made available in a free public database intended to serve as a resource for research on the immune response to SARS-CoV-2. Where HLA class I and class II types were available, the types were taken from metadata supplied by the sample provider, not from assay-based typing. Sample metadata almost always included a de-identified subject ID, COVID-19 status, age in years and sex. Samples came from the ongoing ImmuneRACE study (first 160 participants) plus 1,254 subjects from 6 global collaborators. The material from the prospective study consisted of cDNA or gDNA derived from T cells, B-cell-depleted T cells, or PBMCs. Study-level results and caveats: How much clinical and demographic metadata was included differed by source and by participant, and the metadata was provided uncurated.

The immunoSEQ Assay, a bias-controlled multiplex PCR, was used to amplify TCRbeta CDR3 regions from genomic DNA. The original methods were these. Nucleated cell counts per sample were estimated from amplification of reference gene primers within the assay. To quantify the absolute abundance of each unique TCRbeta CDR3 rearrangement, sequence reads were collapsed and filtered. For each sample, productive Simpson clonality was calculated by taking the square root of Simpson's diversity index across productive rearrangements. This is the immuneACCESS table as TCRdb keeps it, with only in-frame sequences that have V and J called. A part of the clones is gone; compared with another copy, unresolved V genes explain less than half, and the rest is unexplained. V, J and clone size are those of that table, while D and trimming were read from the DNA. Across this sample there are 87,000 or so clones, with over 80% seen only once. The ten most abundant clones make up 11% of the sample.

The chain links TRBV6-5 with TRBJ1-2, with a weak D call of TRBD1 (6 bases match). Sequencing input: peripheral blood. This clonotype was obtained from a man of 80 years or more with acute or convalescent COVID-19. The CDR3 is CASSRGNYGYTF. The DNA sequence is TGTGCCAGCTCCAGGGGTAACTATGGCTACACCTTC.